The clone carrying this TCR beta chain was seen only once. Its specificity is not known. Some clones are missing from TCRdb's copy, which holds only in-frame ones; the method was immunoSEQ multiplex PCR. The sample contains roughly 27,000 clones, 83% of which appear only once. The CDR3 is 15 amino acids. V lost 2 bases and J 0 bases, leaving 10 bases between the germline ends. Germline V gene sequence: CDR1 MNHEY, CDR2 SVGAGI. This entry belongs to a study of vaccination effects on CD4 cells after COVID-19. Overall study results and limits: Few convalescent patients were included, and no early post-infection timepoints were sampled.

Sequencing was preceded by expansion of antigen-specific CD4+ T cells with viral peptide pools in the ViraFEST assay. The authors isolated CD4+ T cells after around 10 days of culture. It was two doses of either the BNT162b2 or mRNA-1273 vaccine that participants received. Vaccinees lacked prior SARS-CoV-2 infection and tested negative for nucleocapsid antibodies. This clonotype was sampled from a human donor who received a COVID-19 vaccine. Some clones in this sample may be carry-over from other donors' samples. This material consisted of CD4+ T cells from PBMCs cultured with HCoV-NL63 spike peptides, taken after COVID-19 vaccination. V and J are TRBV6-5 and TRBJ1-2, with D perhaps matching TRBD1 (6 bases). CDR3 DNA sequence: TGTGCCAGCAGTTACGGAACAGGGACTAACTATGGCTACACCTTC. Residues: CASSYGTGTNYGYTF.